These 24 T cell receptor beta chains were all obtained from the same sample, sequenced in a study of molecular identifiers for immune sequencing clone quantification. MiXCR was run by TCRdb on the PCR reads, yielding one entry per CDR3 protein. Of about half a million distinct CDR3 sequences in the sample, about 20% were seen once. Material: naive CD8+ T cells from blood, with Jurkat cell RNA spiked in. Subset in this sample: FACS-sorted CD8+CD4-CCR7+CD45RA+ naive T cells. The receptors here all came from a human donor in good health. Some libraries in this study had Jurkat cell RNA spiked in.

In regard to this clonotype: The junction shows a germline mismatch at one end, possibly a read error. The chain is built from TRBV6-2 or TRBV6-3 and TRBJ2-3, with TRBD2 matching over 9 bases. The CDR3 is made up of 15 amino acids. Germline lookup yields CDR1 MNHEY and CDR2 SVGEGT. CDR3 coding DNA: TGTGCCAGCAGTTACTGGGGGACTAGCACAGGTACGCAGTATTTT. Protein: CASSYWGTSTGTQYF.

Only a few counts were recorded for this clonotype. The J gene is TRBJ1-2, the V gene TRBV30; D is uncertain. Per germline, CDR1 GTSNPN and CDR2 SVGIG (reference sequence). Trimming removed 2 bases from V and 2 bases from J, with 9 bases in between. This CDR3 comprises 13 residues. The CDR3 spells CAWSPEENYGYTF. The CDR3 nucleotides read TGTGCCTGGAGTCCTGAGGAAAACTATGGCTACACCTTC.

Many counts were recorded for this clonotype. The chain joins TRBV7-9 to TRBJ2-3, with D hard to call. Germline V CDR1 and CDR2: SEHNR, FQNEAQ (reference sequence). This CDR3 contains 11 residues. V gave up 6 bases and J gave up 3 bases, with 4 bases separating them. The CDR3 region has the DNA TGTGCCAGCAGACCAACAGATACGCAGTATTTT. This translates into CASRPTDTQYF.

The V gene is TRBV28, the J gene TRBJ2-7; the D gene is possibly TRBD1 (5 bases). Between the trimmed V and J ends, which lost 3 bases and 4 bases, there was a span of 10 bases. Germline V CDR1 and CDR2: MDHEN, SYDVKM. The CDR3 is 13 amino acids. The CDR3 coding sequence is TGTGCCAGCAGTTTGGCAGGGTGGTACGAGCAGTACTTC. Amino acid sequence: CASSLAGWYEQYF.

As regards this clonotype: The junction does not match germline at one end; this may be a read error. V and J are TRBV9 and TRBJ2-7; TRBD2 matches at 7 bases. CDR3 length: 15 amino acids. Looked up from germline, CDR1 is SGDLS and CDR2 is YYNGEE. CDR3: CAGSETPGGSYEQYF. Here the CDR3 DNA reads TGTGCCGGCAGCGAGACCCCGGGGGGCTCCTACGAGCAGTACTTC.

This clonotype was counted only a few times. The gene calls are TRBV4-1 and TRBJ1-2, with a possible D match to TRBD1 (6 bases). This CDR3 region has 15 residues. Germline values: CDR1 MGHRA, CDR2 YSYEKL. V was trimmed by 1 base and J by 0 bases, leaving 9 bases between them. Written as DNA, the CDR3 is TGCGCCAGCAGCCAAGTGGGGGGCACTAACTATGGCTACACCTTC. Its protein is CASSQVGGTNYGYTF.

This clonotype was observed a handful of times. The V and J genes are TRBV19 and TRBJ1-4, with 12 positions matching TRBD1. V shed 3 bases and J 12 bases; nucleotides not matched to a gene: 5. Germline V gene sequence: CDR1 LNHDA, CDR2 SQIVND (reference sequence). The CDR3 runs 14 residues. CDR3 sequence reads: CASSIDGTGGELFF. The DNA for the CDR3 is TGTGCCAGTAGTATCGATGGGACAGGGGGCGAACTGTTTTTT.

This clonotype was observed many times. CDR3 amino acids: CASSRSDKSSYEQYF. In DNA form, the CDR3 reads TGTGCCAGCAGCCGTTCCGACAAGAGCTCCTACGAGCAGTACTTC. The chain couples TRBV7-9 to TRBJ2-7; D is uncertain. This CDR3 has 15 amino acids. The germline gives CDR1 SEHNR, CDR2 FQNEAQ (reference sequence). V was pared by 5 bases and J by 0 bases, with 14 bases between.

The CDR3: CASSQGTGAPYEQYF. CDR3 DNA: TGCGCCAGCAGCCAGGGGACAGGGGCTCCCTACGAGCAGTACTTC. The V and J genes are TRBV4-3 and TRBJ2-7; 10 bases align to TRBD1. This CDR3 comprises 15 residues. Trimming cost V 3 bases and J 2 bases; bases outside gene matches: 4. Germline CDR1 reads LGHNA; CDR2 reads YSLEER.

In its sample, this clonotype was seen a few times. The chain couples TRBV7-8 to TRBJ2-7, with unresolved D. Germline V CDR1 and CDR2: SGHVS, FQNEAQ. The CDR3 loop spans 14 amino acids. V dropped 0 bases and J dropped 2 bases, with 8 bases sitting between them. CDR3 bases: TGTGCCAGCAGCTTAGCCGCAGATACCTACGAGCAGTACTTC. Its protein is CASSLAADTYEQYF.

As regards this clonotype: This clone may be a read error of a much larger clone one base away. The genes are TRBV6-5 and TRBJ2-7; TRBD1 matches 7 bases. Trimming took 2 bases from V and 2 from J; bases not matched to a gene: 6. Germline CDR1 reads MNHEY; CDR2 reads SVGAGI. This CDR3 has 15 amino acids. This CDR3 is CASSYGDRVAYEQYF. The DNA for the CDR3 is TGTGCCAGCAGTTACGGCGACAGGGTAGCCTACGAGCAGTACTTC.

In its sample, this clonotype was seen many times. This chain joins TRBV7-2 and TRBJ2-7, with TRBD2 matching over 8 bases. This CDR3 region has 17 residues. Looked up from germline, CDR1 is SGHTA and CDR2 is FQGNSA. Trimming removed 5 bases from V and 0 bases from J; junction bases left unmatched: 12. The CDR3 sequence: CASSQVGGGPSSYEQYF. CDR3 coding DNA: TGTGCCAGCAGCCAAGTCGGCGGGGGGCCAAGCTCCTACGAGCAGTACTTC.

The sample holds a few counts of this clonotype. V and J are TRBV3-1 and TRBJ1-2; TRBD1 aligns across 7 bases. The CDR3 sequence is 15 residues long. Germline assignment: CDR1 LGHDT and CDR2 YNNKEL (reference sequence). V dropped 1 base and J dropped 2; count of bases not matched to a gene: 4. The DNA for the CDR3 is TGTGCCAGCAGCCAAGTTCCGACAGGGAACTATGGCTACACCTTC. Encoded protein: CASSQVPTGNYGYTF.

This clonotype showed up many times. The chain is built from TRBV2 and TRBJ2-7, with D possibly being TRBD1 (8 bases). The CDR3 consists of 12 residues. Per germline, CDR1 SNHLY and CDR2 FYNNEI. Trimming took off 11 bases at V and 5 bases at J, with 16 bases between the two ends. Here the CDR3 reads CARGDRSNEQYF. The CDR3 nucleotides read TGTGCCCGGGGGGACAGGAGTAACGAGCAGTACTTC.

This clonotype was seen more than once but under ten times. The V call is TRBV20-1, the J call TRBJ2-3; 8 bases are a match to TRBD1. The V and J ends lost 6 bases and 2 bases, in that order; junction bases with no gene match: 7. CDR1 and CDR2 from the germline V gene are DFQATT and SNEGSKA (reference sequence). The CDR3 extends over 14 amino acids. CDR3 sequence reads: CSAQDREVTDTQYF. The CDR3 coding sequence is TGCAGTGCCCAGGACAGGGAGGTCACAGATACGCAGTATTTT.

J is TRBJ2-1 and V is TRBV12-3 or TRBV12-4; D gene ambiguous. V was cut by 5 bases and J by 0 bases, with 17 bases left in between. The length of the CDR3 is 17 residues. The CDR3 reads CASSLIVGASSYNEQFF. The CDR3 DNA reads as TGTGCCAGCAGTCTTATTGTGGGCGCCAGCTCCTACAATGAGCAGTTCTTC.

A word on this clonotype: Germline and junction disagree at one end, which may indicate a read error. The rearrangement uses TRBV7-3 and TRBJ2-1, with TRBD2 identical over 7 bases. CDR1 and CDR2 from the germline V gene are SGHTA and FQGTGA. The CDR3 is made up of 18 amino acids. The CDR3 nucleotides read TGTGTCAGCAGCTTAGGTGGGTCGGGAGGATTTCCGTACAATGAGCAGTTCTTC. Translated: CVSSLGGSGGFPYNEQFF.

A remark on this clonotype: A read error is possible here, since a much larger clone lies one base away. The CDR3 ends on some other residue instead of the conserved phenylalanine or tryptophan, so this is likely a read error. J is TRBJ1-6 and V is TRBV13; D uncertain. V gave up 4 bases and J gave up 9 bases, with 13 bases separating them. The CDR3 has 14 amino acids. CDR1 and CDR2 (germline): PRHDT, FYEKMQ (reference sequence). Here the CDR3 DNA reads TGTGCCAGCAGCTCGACGGGTCTGGGTTCACCCCTCCACTCT. It codes for CASSSTGLGSPLHS.

This clonotype was counted a few times. The conserved phenylalanine or tryptophan normally closing the CDR3 is absent here, so this likely arose from a read error. The V gene is TRBV28, the J gene TRBJ2-7; 7 nucleotides match TRBD1. The CDR3 extends over 15 amino acids. J gave up 1 base and V 6 bases, and 9 bases lay outside the gene matches. Germline values: CDR1 MDHEN, CDR2 SYDVKM. CDR3 coding DNA: TGTGCCAGCAGCCTTAACAGGGGATGGTCCTACGAGCAGTACCTC. Its protein is CASSLNRGWSYEQYL.

This clonotype was detected only a few times. This chain uses TRBV6-1 with TRBJ1-3; no reliable D call. Germline V gene lookup returns CDR1 MNHNS and CDR2 SASEGT. The V gene lost 6 bases and the J gene lost 4 bases, with 13 bases spanning the gap. CDR3 size: 14 residues. The CDR3 region has the DNA TGTGCCAGCAGACCCCCGCCAAGAGGAAACACCATATATTTT. Amino acids: CASRPPPRGNTIYF.

Notes on this clonotype: This could be a read error, since a much larger clone is one nucleotide away. This chain uses TRBV9 with TRBJ2-1, with a possible D match to TRBD1 (6 bases). The CDR3 covers 14 residues. The ends were cut back, 0 bases at V and 10 bases at J, with 14 bases in the middle. In germline, CDR1 is SGDLS, CDR2 YYNGEE. In DNA form, the CDR3 reads TGTGCCAGCAGCGTAGCCCGGGACACTTACGAGCAGTTCTTC. This sequence encodes CASSVARDTYEQFF.

This clonotype was observed at least ten times. CDR3 amino acids: CASSQDSGRWRLDAKNIQYF. Here the CDR3 DNA reads TGTGCCAGCAGCCAAGATTCTGGCCGCTGGCGCTTAGACGCCAAAAACATTCAGTACTTC. The rearrangement joins TRBV3-1 to TRBJ2-4, with D unresolved. Germline V gene data show CDR1 as LGHDT and CDR2 as YNNKEL (reference sequence). This CDR3 has 20 amino acids. Trimming took 0 bases from V and 1 from J, leaving 22 bases between them. Full variable domain (outside the CDR3, taken from reference TRBV3-1 and TRBJ2-4): DTAVSQTPKYLVTQMGNDKSIKCEQNLGHDTMYWYKQDSKKFLKIMFSYNNKELIINETVPNRFSPKSPDKAHLNLHINSLELGDSAVYFCASSQDSGRWRLDAKNIQYFGAGTRLSVL.

J is TRBJ2-7 and V is TRBV29-1, with 8 bases that match TRBD1. Germline assignment: CDR1 SQVTM and CDR2 ANQGSEA. The CDR3 is made up of 13 amino acids. With 5 bases clipped from V and 3 bases from J, the junction kept 6 bases outside the gene matches. This CDR3 reads CSVIQGVLYEQYF. The CDR3 nucleotides read TGCAGCGTTATACAGGGGGTTCTCTACGAGCAGTACTTC.

At least ten counts were recorded for this clonotype. The chain couples TRBV30 to TRBJ2-4; 10 bases align to TRBD2. Per the germline V gene, CDR1 is GTSNPN and CDR2 is SVGIG (reference sequence). Trimming took 2 bases from V and 6 from J; bases not matched to a gene: 4. The CDR3 has 14 residues. CDR3 DNA: TGTGCCTGGAGTCAAGGGACTAGCGTAAACATTCAGTACTTC. Translation gives CAWSQGTSVNIQYF.